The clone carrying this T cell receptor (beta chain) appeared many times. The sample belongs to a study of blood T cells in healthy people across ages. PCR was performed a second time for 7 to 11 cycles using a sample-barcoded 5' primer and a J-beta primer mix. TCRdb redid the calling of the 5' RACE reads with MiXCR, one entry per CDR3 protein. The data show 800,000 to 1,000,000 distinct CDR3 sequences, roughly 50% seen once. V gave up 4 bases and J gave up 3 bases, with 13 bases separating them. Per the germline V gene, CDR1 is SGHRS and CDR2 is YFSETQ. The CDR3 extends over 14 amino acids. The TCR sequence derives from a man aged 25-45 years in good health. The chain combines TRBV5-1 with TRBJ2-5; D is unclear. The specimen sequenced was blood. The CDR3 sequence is CASSIKDVEETQYF. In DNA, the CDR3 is TGCGCCAGCAGCATAAAGGACGTCGAAGAGACCCAGTACTTC.